This T cell receptor (beta chain) was profiled in a study of blood T cells in healthy people across ages. Study-level findings and limits: There were more naive CD4+ cells and higher diversity in long-lived donors than in aged donors. With age, beta diversity per million T cells declined roughly linearly, significantly by approximately 40.

Primers used in a second PCR of roughly 6 to 11 cycles were a sample-barcoded 5' primer and a J-beta primer mix. In TCRdb, the 5' RACE reads were re-called with MiXCR into one record per CDR3 protein. The sample lists 650,000 to 700,000 distinct CDR3 sequences, about 30% occurring once. For this clonotype: Its antigen is unknown.

The CDR3 runs to 10 residues. Per the germline V gene, CDR1 is DFQATT and CDR2 is SNEGSKA (reference sequence). Every sample gave at least 5 micrograms of total RNA when it was extracted. Sequenced material: blood. The TCR was taken from a woman older than 75 in good health. This sequence joins TRBV20-1 and TRBJ2-5; 8 bases agree with TRBD2. Gene TRBJ2-7 matches the end of the DNA better, so the J call may be wrong. CDR3 sequence: CSAGTSEQYF. Written as DNA, the CDR3 is TGCAGTGCAGGGACTAGCGAGCAGTACTTC.